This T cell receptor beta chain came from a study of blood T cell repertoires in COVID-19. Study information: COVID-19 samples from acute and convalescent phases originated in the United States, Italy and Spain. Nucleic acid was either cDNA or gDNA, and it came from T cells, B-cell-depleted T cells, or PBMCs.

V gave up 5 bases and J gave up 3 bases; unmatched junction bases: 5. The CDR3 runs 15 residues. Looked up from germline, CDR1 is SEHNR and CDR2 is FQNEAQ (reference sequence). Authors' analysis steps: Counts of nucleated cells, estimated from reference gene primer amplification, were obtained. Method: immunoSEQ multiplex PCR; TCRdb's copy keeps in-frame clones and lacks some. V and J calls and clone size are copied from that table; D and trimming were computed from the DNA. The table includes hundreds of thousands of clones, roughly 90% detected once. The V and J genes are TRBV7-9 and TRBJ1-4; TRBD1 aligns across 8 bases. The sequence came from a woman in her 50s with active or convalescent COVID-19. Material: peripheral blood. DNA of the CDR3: TGTGCCAGCAGCCCCGGGGGACAGGCTAATGAAAAACTGTTTTTT. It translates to CASSPGGQANEKLFF.